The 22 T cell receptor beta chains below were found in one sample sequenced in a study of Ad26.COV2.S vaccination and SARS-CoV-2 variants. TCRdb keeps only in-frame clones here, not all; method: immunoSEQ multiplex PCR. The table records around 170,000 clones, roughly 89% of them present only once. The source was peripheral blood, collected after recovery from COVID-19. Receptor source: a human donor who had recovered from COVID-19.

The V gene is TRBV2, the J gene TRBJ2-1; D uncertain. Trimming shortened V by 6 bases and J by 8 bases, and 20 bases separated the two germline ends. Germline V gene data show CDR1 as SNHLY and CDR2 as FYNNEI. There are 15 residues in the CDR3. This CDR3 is CASSDPSPPGDEQFF. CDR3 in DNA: TGTGCCAGCAGCGACCCCTCCCCTCCAGGCGATGAGCAGTTCTTC. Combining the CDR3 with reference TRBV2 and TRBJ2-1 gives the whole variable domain EPEVTQTPSHQVTQMGQEVILRCVPISNHLYFYWYRQILGQKVEFLVSFYNNEISEKSEIFDDQFSVERPDGSNFTLKIRSTKLEDSAMYFCASSDPSPPGDEQFFGPGTRLTVL.

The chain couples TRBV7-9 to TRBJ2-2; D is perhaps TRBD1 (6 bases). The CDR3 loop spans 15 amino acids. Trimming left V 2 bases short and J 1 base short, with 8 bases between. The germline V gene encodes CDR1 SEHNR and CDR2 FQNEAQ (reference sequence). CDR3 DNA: TGTGCCAGCAGCTTATCGGGACAGAACACCGGGGAGCTGTTTTTT. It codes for CASSLSGQNTGELFF.

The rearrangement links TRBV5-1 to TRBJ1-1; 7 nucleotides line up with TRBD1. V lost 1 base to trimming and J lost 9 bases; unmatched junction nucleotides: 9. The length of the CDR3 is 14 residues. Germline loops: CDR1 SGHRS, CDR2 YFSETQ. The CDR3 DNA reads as TGCGCCAGCAGCTTGACAGGGGTCGATTTCCAAGCTTTCTTT. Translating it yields CASSLTGVDFQAFF.

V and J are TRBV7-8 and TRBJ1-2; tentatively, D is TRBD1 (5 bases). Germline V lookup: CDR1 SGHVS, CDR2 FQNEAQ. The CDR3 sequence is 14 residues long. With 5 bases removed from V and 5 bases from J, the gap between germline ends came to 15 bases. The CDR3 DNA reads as TGTGCCAGCAGCCCCGGGGGTTTGGGGTATGGCTACACCTTC. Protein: CASSPGGLGYGYTF.

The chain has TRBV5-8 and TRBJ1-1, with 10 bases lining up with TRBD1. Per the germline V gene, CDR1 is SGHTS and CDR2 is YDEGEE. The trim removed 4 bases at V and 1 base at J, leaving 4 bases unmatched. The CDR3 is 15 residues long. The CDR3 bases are TGTGCCAGCAGCCTGGGGGACAGGGGGAACACTGAAGCTTTCTTT. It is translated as CASSLGDRGNTEAFF.

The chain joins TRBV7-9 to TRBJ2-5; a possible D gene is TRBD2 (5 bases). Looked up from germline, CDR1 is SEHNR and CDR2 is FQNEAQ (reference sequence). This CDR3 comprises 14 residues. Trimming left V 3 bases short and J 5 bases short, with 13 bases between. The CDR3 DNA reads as TGTGCCAGCAGCTTCCCGGGCAGAGGGGAGACCCAGTACTTC. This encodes CASSFPGRGETQYF.

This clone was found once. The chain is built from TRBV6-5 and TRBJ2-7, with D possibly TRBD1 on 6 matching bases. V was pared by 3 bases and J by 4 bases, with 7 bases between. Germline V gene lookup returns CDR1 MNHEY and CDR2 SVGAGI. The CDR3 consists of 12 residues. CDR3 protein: CASSYQGYEQYF. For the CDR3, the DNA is TGTGCCAGCAGTTATCAGGGGTACGAGCAGTACTTC.

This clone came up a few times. CDR3 loop: CATSRDAGGGGYTF. CDR3 bases: TGTGCCACCAGCAGAGATGCAGGGGGTGGTGGCTACACCTTC. This chain connects TRBV15 to TRBJ1-2; 7 positions match TRBD1. J was trimmed by 7 bases and V by 0 bases; bases with no gene match: 5. This CDR3 is built from 14 residues. Germline V gives CDR1 LNHNV, CDR2 YYDKDF (reference sequence).

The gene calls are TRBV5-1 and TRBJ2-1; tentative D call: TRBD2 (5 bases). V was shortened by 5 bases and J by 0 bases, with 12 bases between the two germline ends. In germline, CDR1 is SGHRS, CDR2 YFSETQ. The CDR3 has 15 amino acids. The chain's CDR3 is CASSKRSSSYNEQFF. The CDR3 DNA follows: TGCGCCAGCAGTAAGCGGTCTAGCTCCTACAATGAGCAGTTCTTC.

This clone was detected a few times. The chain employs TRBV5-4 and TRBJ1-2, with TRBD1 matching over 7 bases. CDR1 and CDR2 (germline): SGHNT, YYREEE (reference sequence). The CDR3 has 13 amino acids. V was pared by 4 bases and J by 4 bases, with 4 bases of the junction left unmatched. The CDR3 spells CASSRDRAYGYTF. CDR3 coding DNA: TGTGCCAGCAGCCGGGACAGAGCCTATGGCTACACCTTC.

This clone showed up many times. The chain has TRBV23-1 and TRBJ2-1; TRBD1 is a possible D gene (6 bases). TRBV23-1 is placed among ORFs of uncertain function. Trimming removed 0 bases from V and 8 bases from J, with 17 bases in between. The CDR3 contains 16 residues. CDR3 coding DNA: TGCGCCAGCAGTCAATCGGAGGCAGGGGTGAGGGATGAGCAGTTCTTC. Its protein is CASSQSEAGVRDEQFF.

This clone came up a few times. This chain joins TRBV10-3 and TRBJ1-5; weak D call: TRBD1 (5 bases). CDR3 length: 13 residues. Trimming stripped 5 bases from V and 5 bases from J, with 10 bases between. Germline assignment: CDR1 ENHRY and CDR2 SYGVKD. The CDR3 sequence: CAISPRVDQPQHF. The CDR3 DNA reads TGTGCCATCAGTCCCAGGGTGGATCAGCCCCAGCATTTT.

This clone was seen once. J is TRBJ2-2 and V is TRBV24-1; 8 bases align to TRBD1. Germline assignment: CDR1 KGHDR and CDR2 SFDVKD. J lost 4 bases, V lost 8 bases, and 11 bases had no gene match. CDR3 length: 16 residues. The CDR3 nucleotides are TGTGCCACCACTGAAACTAGACAGGGGCGCACCGGGGAGCTGTTTTTT. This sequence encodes CATTETRQGRTGELFF.

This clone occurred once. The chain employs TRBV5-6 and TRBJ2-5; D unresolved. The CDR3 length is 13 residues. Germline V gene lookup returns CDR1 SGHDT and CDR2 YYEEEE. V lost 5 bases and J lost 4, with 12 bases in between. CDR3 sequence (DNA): TGTGCCAGCAGGGTTCAGTGGGGAGAGACCCAGTACTTC. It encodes CASRVQWGETQYF.

The CDR3 here is CASSYVPGSQPQHF. The CDR3 DNA reads as TGTGCCAGCAGTTACGTCCCGGGGAGTCAGCCCCAGCATTTT. This sequence joins TRBV6-5 and TRBJ1-5; no firm D call. Germline CDR1 MNHEY, CDR2 SVGAGI. V was shortened by 2 bases and J by 6 bases, with 11 bases between the two germline ends. CDR3 size: 14 residues.

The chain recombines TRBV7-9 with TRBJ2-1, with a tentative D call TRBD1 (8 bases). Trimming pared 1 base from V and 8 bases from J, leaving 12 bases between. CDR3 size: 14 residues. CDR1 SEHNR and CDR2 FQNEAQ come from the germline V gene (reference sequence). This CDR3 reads CASSLETGGDEQFF. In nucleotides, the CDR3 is TGTGCCAGCAGCTTAGAAACAGGGGGGGATGAGCAGTTCTTC.

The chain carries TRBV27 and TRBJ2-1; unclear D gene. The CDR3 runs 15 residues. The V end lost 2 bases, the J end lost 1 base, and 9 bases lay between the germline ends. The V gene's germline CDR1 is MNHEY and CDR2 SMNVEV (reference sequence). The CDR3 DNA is TGTGCCAGCAGTTTAAGAAGTAGGTCCTACAATGAGCAGTTCTTC. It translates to CASSLRSRSYNEQFF.

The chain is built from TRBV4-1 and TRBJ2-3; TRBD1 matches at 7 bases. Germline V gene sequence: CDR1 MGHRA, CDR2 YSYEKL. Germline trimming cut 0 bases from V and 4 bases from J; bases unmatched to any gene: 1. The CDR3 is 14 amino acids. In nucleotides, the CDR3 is TGCGCCAGCAGCCAAGATGGGACAGCAGATACGCAGTATTTT. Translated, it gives CASSQDGTADTQYF.

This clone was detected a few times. The CDR3 bases are TGTGCCAGCAGCTCTCTCCGGGACTGGAGCTCTGGAAACACCATATATTTT. Amino acid sequence: CASSSLRDWSSGNTIYF. This sequence joins TRBV7-2 and TRBJ1-3, with D tentatively TRBD1 (5 bases). The germline V gene encodes CDR1 SGHTA and CDR2 FQGNSA. Trimming removed 4 bases from V and 0 bases from J, with 16 bases in between. CDR3 length: 17 residues.

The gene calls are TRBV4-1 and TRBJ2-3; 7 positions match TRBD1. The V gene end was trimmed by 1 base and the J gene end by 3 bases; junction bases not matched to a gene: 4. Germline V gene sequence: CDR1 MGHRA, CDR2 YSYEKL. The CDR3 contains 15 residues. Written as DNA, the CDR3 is TGCGCCAGCAGCCAAGGGGCAGGGGGTACAGATACGCAGTATTTT. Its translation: CASSQGAGGTDTQYF.

CDR3 sequence reads: CASSSGGGADTGELFF. For the CDR3, the DNA is TGTGCCAGCAGCTCCGGAGGGGGGGCGGACACCGGGGAGCTGTTTTTT. The chain carries TRBV7-9 and TRBJ2-2; TRBD2 is a possible D gene (7 bases). Germline V CDR1 and CDR2: SEHNR, FQNEAQ (reference sequence). V was trimmed by 4 bases and J by 3 bases, leaving 15 bases between them. This CDR3 has 16 residues.

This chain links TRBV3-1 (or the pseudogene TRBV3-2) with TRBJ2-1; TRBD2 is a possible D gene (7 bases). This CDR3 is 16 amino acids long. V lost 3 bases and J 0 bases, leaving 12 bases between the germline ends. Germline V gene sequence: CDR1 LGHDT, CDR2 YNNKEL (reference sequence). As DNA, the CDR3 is TGTGCCAGCAGCCATGGGGCGGGGGCCTCCTACAATGAGCAGTTCTTC. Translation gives CASSHGAGASYNEQFF.